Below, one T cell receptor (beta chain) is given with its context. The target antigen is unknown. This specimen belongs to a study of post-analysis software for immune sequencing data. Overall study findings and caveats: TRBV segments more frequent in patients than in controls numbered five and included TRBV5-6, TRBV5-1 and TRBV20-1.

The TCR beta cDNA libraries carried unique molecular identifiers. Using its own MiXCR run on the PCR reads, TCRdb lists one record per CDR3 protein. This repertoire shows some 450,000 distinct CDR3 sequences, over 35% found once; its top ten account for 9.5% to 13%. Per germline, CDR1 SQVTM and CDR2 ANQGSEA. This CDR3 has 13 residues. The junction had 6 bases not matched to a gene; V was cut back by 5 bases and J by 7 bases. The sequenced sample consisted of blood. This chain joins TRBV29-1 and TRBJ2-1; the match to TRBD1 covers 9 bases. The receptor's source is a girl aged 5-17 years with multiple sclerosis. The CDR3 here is CSVSDRGWNEQFF. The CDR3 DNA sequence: TGCAGCGTTTCGGACAGGGGCTGGAATGAGCAGTTCTTC.